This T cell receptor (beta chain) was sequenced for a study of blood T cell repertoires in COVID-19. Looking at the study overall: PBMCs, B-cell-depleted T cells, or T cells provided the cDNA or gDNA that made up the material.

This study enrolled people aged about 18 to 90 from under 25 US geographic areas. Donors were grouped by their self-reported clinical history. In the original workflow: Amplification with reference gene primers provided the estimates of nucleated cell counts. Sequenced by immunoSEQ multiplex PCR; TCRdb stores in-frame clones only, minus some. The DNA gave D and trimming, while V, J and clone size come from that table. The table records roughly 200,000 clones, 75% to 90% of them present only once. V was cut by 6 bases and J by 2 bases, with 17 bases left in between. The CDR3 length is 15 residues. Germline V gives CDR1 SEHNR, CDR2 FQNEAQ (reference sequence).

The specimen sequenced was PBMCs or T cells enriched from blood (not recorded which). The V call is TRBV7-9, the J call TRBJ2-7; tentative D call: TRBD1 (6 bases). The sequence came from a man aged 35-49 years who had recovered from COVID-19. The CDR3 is CASSSSITGTYEQYF. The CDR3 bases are TGTGCCAGCAGTTCAAGCATCACAGGGACCTACGAGCAGTACTTC.